These T cell receptor beta chains were read from a single sample in a study of cytomegalovirus exposure and HLA in healthy donors. Assay used: immunoSEQ multiplex PCR; TCRdb lists only in-frame clones, some missing. The sample has roughly 71,000 clones, roughly 80% seen once. Sequencing input: PBMCs. The origin of the receptors is a girl between 10 and 17 years old in good health and CMV-seropositive. Both conserved end residues are part of each CDR3. A D gene is named only where the DNA matches it firmly.

D gene	V gene	J gene	CDR3 protein
-	TRBV6-1	TRBJ1-3	CASKRGPSGNTIYF
-	TRBV5-6	TRBJ1-2	CASSTYDRMKPDGYTF
TRBD1	TRBV15	TRBJ2-4	CATADRALSDIQYF
-	TRBV7-2	TRBJ1-2	CASSTYREGYTF
-	TRBV7-9	TRBJ2-1	CASTDGRWSEQFF
TRBD1	TRBV4-3	TRBJ2-7	CASSHSATGESYEQYF
TRBD2	TRBV29-1	TRBJ2-2	CSAVTSGGTANTGELFF
-	TRBV12-2	TRBJ2-1	CASRLAWSTEQFF
-	TRBV6-5	TRBJ2-7	CASSPSGSSYEQYF
TRBD1	TRBV5-1	TRBJ1-1	CASSFQSGTGKEAFF
-	TRBV2	TRBJ2-5	CASSAAETQYF
-	TRBV7-2	TRBJ2-5	CASSSRQTQYF
-	TRBV7-7	TRBJ2-1	CASSFYTGPTDEQFF
-	TRBV5-8	TRBJ2-1	CASSETGSSYNEQFF
-	TRBV30	TRBJ2-7	CASTGPLYEQYF
TRBD1	TRBV9	TRBJ1-5	CASSPGTGWRQPQHF
TRBD2	TRBV29-1	TRBJ2-7	CSVGPSSGGEQYF
TRBD2	TRBV5-1	TRBJ2-5	CASSLGSGRGQETQYF